This TCR beta chain derives from a study of blood T cells in healthy people across ages. Study-level points and caveats: Investigators viewed diversity estimates from one million T cells as underestimates, the study reported. Unknown CMV status may confound age-related changes in expanded clones.

This clonotype has more than one count but fewer than ten. Antigen unknown. This CDR3 has 12 residues. The V gene's germline CDR1 is LGHDT and CDR2 YNNKEL (reference sequence). V was cut by 1 base and J by 8 bases, with 8 bases left in between. Combining a sample-barcoded 5' primer with a J-beta primer mix, a second PCR ran for 7 to 11 cycles. TCRdb processed the 5' RACE reads anew with MiXCR; each CDR3 protein has one entry. The data contain fewer than 650,000 distinct CDR3 sequences, roughly a quarter of them seen just once; the ten biggest clones take up under 4.5%. This sample was shared with a second study, whose subject was T cells of mothers and their children.

The specimen was blood. V and J are TRBV3-1 and TRBJ1-2; D not certain. This receptor was identified in a boy aged 2 to 9 in good health. Here the CDR3 reads CASSQGKKGYTF. For the CDR3, the DNA is TGTGCCAGCAGCCAAGGGAAGAAAGGCTACACCTTC.